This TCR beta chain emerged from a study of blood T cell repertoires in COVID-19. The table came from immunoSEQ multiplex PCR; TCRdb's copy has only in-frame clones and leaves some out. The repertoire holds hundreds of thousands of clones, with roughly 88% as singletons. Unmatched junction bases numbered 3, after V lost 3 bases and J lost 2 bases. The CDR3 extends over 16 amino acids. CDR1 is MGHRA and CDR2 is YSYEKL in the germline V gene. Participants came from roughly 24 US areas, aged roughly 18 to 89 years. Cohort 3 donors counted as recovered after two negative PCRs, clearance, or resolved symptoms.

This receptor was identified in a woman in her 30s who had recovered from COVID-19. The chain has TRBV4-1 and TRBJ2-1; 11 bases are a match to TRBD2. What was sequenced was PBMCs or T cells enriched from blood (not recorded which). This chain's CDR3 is CASSHPSGGTYNEQFF. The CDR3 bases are TGCGCCAGCAGCCACCCTAGCGGGGGGACCTACAATGAGCAGTTCTTC.